The entry that follows covers one T cell receptor beta chain sequence. As yet, its antigen is unknown. These data come from a study of shared clonotypes between healthy human individuals. After removal of 1 base from V and 4 bases from J, the junction contained 1 base not matched to a gene. Looked up from germline, CDR1 is SGHKS and CDR2 is YYEKEE (reference sequence). The length of the CDR3 is 14 residues. Assay execution proceeded at the deep level. Generated by immunoSEQ multiplex PCR, the TCRdb table keeps only in-frame clones and is missing some. This table holds about 480,000 clones, 75% to 85% found once. General study results and limits: The authors expected sequencing depth to affect clonotype sharing among donors.

The sequenced material came from PBMCs. The sequence derives from a woman aged 40-49 years in good health. Some clones in this sample may be carry-over from other donors' samples. The chain combines TRBV5-5 with TRBJ2-7; TRBD2 matches 11 bases. The CDR3: CASSLLAGGYEQYF. CDR3 DNA: TGTGCCAGCAGCTTGCTAGCGGGAGGTTACGAGCAGTACTTC.